The 5 T cell receptor beta chains listed next were all sequenced from one sample in a study of tumor and adjacent non-tumor tissue in lung cancer. No cell sorting was done before RNA was extracted from the tissue. A modified ARM-PCR protocol with three rounds of nested PCR amplified TCRbeta. MiXCR, applied by TCRdb to the multiplex PCR reads, yields one record per CDR3 protein. This sample has some 84,000 distinct CDR3 sequences, with more than 60% found just once. Material for sequencing was lung tumor tissue. The receptors derive from a man aged 65-85 years with non-small cell lung cancer.

The CDR3, as DNA: TGTGCCAGCAGCGCCCGGACAGGGGGTGAAAAACTGTTTTTT. Amino acids: CASSARTGGEKLFF. The chain uses TRBV9 and TRBJ1-4; TRBD1 matches 10 bases. Germline trimming cut 3 bases from V and 7 bases from J; bases unmatched to any gene: 3. Per the germline V gene, CDR1 is SGDLS and CDR2 is YYNGEE. The CDR3 is 14 amino acids. The variable domain in full, with the rest retrieved from reference TRBV9 and TRBJ1-4, is DSGVTQTPKHLITATGQRVTLRCSPRSGDLSVYWYQQSLDQGLQFLIQYYNGEERAKGNILERFSAQQFPDLHSELNLSSLELGDSALYFCASSARTGGEKLFFGSGTQLSVL.

Comments on this clonotype: Since no conserved phenylalanine or tryptophan closes the CDR3, a read error is the likely cause. The chain has TRBV20-1 and TRBJ2-7; 10 positions agree with TRBD2. Per the germline V gene, CDR1 is DFQATT and CDR2 is SNEGSKA (reference sequence). The CDR3 has 14 residues. In DNA, the CDR3 is TGCAGTACTAGCGGGGCAGGGAGGGCCTACGAGCAGTACTTG. Translating it yields CSTSGAGRAYEQYL.

This clonotype was observed a single time. One junction end disagrees with the germline gene, perhaps due to a read error. The chain is built from TRBV20-1 and TRBJ2-7; 9 bases line up with TRBD1. Germline-derived CDR1 and CDR2 are DFQATT and SNEGSKA (reference sequence). The CDR3 loop spans 13 amino acids. The CDR3 DNA reads TGCACTCTATCCGGGACAGGGCCATACGAGCAGTGCTTC. Protein product: CTLSGTGPYEQCF.

Remarks on this clonotype: Sequence at one end of the junction differs from germline and may be a read error. The chain joins TRBV11-2 to TRBJ2-7; D is uncertain. The germline CDR1 and CDR2 sequences are SGHAT and FQNNGV. This CDR3 spans 11 amino acids. CDR3 residues: CVSSLVCEQYF. In nucleotides, the CDR3 is TGTGTCAGCAGCTTAGTATGCGAGCAGTATTTC.

The rearrangement uses TRBV5-1 and TRBJ2-2; D is unresolved. V was shortened by 0 bases and J by 8 bases, with 8 bases between the two germline ends. CDR1 SGHRS and CDR2 YFSETQ come from the germline V gene. The CDR3 runs to 13 residues. As DNA, the CDR3 is TGCGCCAGCAGCTTGGCGCTTTCAGGGGAGCTGTTTTTT. It specifies CASSLALSGELFF.